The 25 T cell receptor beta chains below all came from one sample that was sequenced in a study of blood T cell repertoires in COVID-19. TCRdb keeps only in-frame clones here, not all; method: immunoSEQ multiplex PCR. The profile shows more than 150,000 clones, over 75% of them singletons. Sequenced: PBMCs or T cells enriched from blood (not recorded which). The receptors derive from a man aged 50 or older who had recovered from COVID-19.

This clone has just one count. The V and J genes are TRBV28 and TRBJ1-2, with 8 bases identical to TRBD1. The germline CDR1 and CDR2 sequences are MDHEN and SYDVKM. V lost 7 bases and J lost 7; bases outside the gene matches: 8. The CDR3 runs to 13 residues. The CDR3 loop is CASTAGQEAGYTF. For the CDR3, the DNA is TGTGCCAGCACCGCGGGACAGGAAGCTGGCTACACCTTC.

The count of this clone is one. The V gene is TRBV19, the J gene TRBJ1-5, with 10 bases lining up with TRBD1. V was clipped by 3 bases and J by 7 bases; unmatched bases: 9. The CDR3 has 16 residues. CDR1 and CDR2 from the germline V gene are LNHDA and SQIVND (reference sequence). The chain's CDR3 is CASSILGTGANQPQHF. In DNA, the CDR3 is TGTGCCAGTAGTATTTTAGGGACAGGGGCGAACCAGCCCCAGCATTTT. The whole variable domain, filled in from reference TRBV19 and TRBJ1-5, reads DGGITQSPKYLFRKEGQNVTLSCEQNLNHDAMYWYRQDPGQGLRLIYYSQIVNDFQKGDIAEGYSVSREKKESFPLTVTSAQKNPTAFYLCASSILGTGANQPQHFGDGTRLSIL.

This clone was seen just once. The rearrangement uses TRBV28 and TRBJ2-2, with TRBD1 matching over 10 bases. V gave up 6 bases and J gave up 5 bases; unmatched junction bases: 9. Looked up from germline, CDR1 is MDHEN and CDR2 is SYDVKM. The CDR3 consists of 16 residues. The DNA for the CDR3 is TGTGCCAGCAGCCTGATGGGACAGGGGATGACCGGGGAGCTGTTTTTT. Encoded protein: CASSLMGQGMTGELFF. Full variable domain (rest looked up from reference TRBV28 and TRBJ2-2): DVKVTQSSRYLVKRTGEKVFLECVQDMDHENMFWYRQDPGLGLRLIYFSYDVKMKEKGDIPEGYSVSREKKERFSLILESASTNQTSMYLCASSLMGQGMTGELFFGEGSRLTVL.

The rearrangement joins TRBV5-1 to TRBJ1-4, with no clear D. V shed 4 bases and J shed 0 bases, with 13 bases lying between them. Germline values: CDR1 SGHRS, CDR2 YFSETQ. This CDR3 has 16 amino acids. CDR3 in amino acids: CASSEAHLATNEKLFF. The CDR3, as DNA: TGCGCCAGCAGCGAGGCCCATCTTGCAACTAATGAAAAACTGTTTTTT.

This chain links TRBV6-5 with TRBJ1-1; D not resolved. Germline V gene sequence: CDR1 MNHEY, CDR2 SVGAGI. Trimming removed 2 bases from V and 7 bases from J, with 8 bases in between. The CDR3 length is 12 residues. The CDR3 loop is CASSYRGNEAFF. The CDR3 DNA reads TGTGCCAGCAGTTACCGGGGAAATGAAGCTTTCTTT.

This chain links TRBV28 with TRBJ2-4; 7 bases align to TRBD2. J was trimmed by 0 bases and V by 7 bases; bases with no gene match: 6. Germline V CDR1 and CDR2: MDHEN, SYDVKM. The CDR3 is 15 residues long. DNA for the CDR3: TGTGCCAGCAAAAGCGGGGCCTTAGCCAAAAACATTCAGTACTTC. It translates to CASKSGALAKNIQYF.

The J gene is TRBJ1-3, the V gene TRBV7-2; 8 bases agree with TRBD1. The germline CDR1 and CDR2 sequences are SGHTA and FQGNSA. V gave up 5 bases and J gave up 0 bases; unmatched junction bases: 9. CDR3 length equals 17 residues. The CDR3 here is CASSPFPDRDSGNTIYF. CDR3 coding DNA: TGTGCCAGCAGCCCCTTCCCGGACAGGGACTCTGGAAACACCATATATTTT.

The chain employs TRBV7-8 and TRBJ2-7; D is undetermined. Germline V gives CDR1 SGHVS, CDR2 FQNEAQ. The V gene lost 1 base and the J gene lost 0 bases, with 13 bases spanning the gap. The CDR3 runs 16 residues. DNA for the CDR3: TGTGCCAGCAGCTTAGGGGTTTTTGGCGGCTCCTACGAGCAGTACTTC. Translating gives CASSLGVFGGSYEQYF. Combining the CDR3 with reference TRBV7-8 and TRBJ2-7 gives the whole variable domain GAGVSQSPRYKVAKRGQDVALRCDPISGHVSLFWYQQALGQGPEFLTYFQNEAQLDKSGLPSDRFFAERPEGSVSTLKIQRTQQEDSAVYLCASSLGVFGGSYEQYFGPGTRLTVT.

The CDR3 region has the DNA TGTGCCAGCAGCGTTACACAGGGGTCCAATCAGCCCCAGCATTTT. This sequence encodes CASSVTQGSNQPQHF. The rearrangement links TRBV6-5 to TRBJ1-5; 7 nucleotides match TRBD1. Unmatched junction bases numbered 8, after V lost 6 bases and J lost 3 bases. Germline loops: CDR1 MNHEY, CDR2 SVGAGI. The CDR3 extends over 15 amino acids.

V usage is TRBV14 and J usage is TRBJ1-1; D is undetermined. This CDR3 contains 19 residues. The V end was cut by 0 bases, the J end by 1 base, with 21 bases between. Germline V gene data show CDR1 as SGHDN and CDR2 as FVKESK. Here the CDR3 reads CASSQDWAASRGRNTEAFF. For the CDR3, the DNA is TGTGCCAGCAGCCAAGATTGGGCGGCGTCGCGGGGAAGGAACACTGAAGCTTTCTTT. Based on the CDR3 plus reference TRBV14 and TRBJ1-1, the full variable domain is EAGVTQFPSHSVIEKGQTVTLRCDPISGHDNLYWYRRVMGKEIKFLLHFVKESKQDESGMPNNRFLAERTGGTYSTLKVQPAELEDSGVYFCASSQDWAASRGRNTEAFFGQGTRLTVV.

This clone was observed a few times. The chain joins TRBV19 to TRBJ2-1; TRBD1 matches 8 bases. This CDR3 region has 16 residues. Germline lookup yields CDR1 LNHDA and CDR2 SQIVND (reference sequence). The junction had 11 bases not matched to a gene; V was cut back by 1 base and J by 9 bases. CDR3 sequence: CASSIGLGQGKVEQFF. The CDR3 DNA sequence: TGTGCCAGTAGTATAGGCCTCGGACAGGGAAAGGTTGAGCAGTTCTTC.

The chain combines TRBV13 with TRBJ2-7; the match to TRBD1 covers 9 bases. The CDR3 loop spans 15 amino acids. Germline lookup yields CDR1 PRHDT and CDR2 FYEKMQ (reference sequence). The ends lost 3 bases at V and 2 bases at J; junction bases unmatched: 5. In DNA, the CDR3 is TGTGCCAGCAGCTTGGGGACAGGGAGGACCTACGAGCAGTACTTC. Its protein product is CASSLGTGRTYEQYF.

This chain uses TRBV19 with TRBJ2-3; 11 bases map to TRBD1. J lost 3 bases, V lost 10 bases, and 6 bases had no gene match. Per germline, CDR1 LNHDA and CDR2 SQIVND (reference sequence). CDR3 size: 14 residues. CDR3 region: CATGGDRGTDTQYF. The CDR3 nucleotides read TGTGCCACCGGGGGGGACAGGGGGACAGATACGCAGTATTTT.

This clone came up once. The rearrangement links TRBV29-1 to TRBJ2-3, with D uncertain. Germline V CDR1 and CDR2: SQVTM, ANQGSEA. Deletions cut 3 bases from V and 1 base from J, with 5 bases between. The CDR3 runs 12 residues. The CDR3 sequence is CSVESGTDTQYF. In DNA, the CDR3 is TGCAGCGTTGAGAGCGGCACAGATACGCAGTATTTT.

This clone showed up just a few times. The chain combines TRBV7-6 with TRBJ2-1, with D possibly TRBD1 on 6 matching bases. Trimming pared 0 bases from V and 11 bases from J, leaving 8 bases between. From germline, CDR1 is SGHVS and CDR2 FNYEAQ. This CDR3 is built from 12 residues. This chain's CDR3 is CASSLAGQQQFF. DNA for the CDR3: TGTGCCAGCAGCTTAGCTGGACAGCAGCAGTTCTTC.

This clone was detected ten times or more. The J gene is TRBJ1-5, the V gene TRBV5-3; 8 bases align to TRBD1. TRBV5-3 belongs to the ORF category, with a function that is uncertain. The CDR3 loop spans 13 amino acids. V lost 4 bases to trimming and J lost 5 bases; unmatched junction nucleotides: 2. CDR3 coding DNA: TGTGCCAGAAGCGGGGACAGGCATCAGCCCCAGCATTTT. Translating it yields CARSGDRHQPQHF.

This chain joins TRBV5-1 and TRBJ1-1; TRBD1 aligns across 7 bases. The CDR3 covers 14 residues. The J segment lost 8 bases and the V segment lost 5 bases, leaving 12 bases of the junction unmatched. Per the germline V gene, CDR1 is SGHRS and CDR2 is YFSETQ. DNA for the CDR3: TGCGCCAGCAGTTCCAATGACAGGGCTCGGGAAGCTTTCTTT. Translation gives CASSSNDRAREAFF.

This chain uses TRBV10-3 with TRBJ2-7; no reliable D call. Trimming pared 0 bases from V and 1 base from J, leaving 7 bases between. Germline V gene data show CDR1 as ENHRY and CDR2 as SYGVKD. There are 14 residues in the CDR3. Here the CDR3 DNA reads TGTGCCATCAGTGAGTCGACACGGTCCTACGAGCAGTACTTC. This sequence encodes CAISESTRSYEQYF.

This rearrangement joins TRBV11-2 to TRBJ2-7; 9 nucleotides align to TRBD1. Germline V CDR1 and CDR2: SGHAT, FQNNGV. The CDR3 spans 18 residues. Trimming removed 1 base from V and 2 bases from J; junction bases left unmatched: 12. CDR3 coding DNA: TGTGCCAGCAGCTTAGGTGATTTTTGGGACAGGGAAACCTACGAGCAGTACTTC. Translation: CASSLGDFWDRETYEQYF.

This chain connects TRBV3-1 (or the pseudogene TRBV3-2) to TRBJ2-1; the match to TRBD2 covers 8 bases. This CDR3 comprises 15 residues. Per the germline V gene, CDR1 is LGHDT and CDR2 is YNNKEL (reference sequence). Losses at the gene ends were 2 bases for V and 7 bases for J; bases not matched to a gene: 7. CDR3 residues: CASSQIIGGANEQFF. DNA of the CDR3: TGTGCCAGCAGCCAAATTATCGGGGGGGCGAATGAGCAGTTCTTC.

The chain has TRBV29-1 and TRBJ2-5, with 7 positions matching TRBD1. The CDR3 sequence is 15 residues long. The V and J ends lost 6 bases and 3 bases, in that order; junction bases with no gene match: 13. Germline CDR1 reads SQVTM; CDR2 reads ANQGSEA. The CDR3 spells CSVAPGTDFKETQYF. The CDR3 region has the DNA TGCAGCGTAGCACCCGGGACAGACTTTAAAGAGACCCAGTACTTC.

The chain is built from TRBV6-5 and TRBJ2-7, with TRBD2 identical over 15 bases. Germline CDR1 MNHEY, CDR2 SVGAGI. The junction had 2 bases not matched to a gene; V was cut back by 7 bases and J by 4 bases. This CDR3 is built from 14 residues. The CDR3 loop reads CASIGTSGRYEQYF. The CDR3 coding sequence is TGTGCCAGCATCGGGACTAGCGGGAGGTACGAGCAGTACTTC.

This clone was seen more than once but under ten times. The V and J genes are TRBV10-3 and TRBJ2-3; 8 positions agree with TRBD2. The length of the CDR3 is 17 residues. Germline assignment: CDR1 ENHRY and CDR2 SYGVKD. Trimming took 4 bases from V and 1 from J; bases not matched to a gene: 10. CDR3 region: CAISGRGGSGGTDTQYF. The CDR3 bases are TGTGCCATCAGTGGCCGGGGTGGTAGCGGGGGCACAGATACGCAGTATTTT.

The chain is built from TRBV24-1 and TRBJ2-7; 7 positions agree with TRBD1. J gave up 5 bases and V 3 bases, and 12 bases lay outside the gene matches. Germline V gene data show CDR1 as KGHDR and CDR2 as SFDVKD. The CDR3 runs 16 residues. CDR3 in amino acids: CATSDPGTVGGHEQYF. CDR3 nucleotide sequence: TGTGCCACCAGTGATCCAGGGACAGTAGGCGGTCACGAGCAGTACTTC.

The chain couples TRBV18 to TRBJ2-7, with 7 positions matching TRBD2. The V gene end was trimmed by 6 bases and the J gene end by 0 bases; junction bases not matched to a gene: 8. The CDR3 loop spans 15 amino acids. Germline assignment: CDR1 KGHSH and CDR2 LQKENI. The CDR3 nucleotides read TGTGCCAGCTCCCGAACTAGCGCCTTCTCCTACGAGCAGTACTTC. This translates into CASSRTSAFSYEQYF. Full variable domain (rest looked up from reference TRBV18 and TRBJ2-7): NAGVMQNPRHLVRRRGQEARLRCSPMKGHSHVYWYRQLPEEGLKFMVYLQKENIIDESGMPKERFSAEFPKEGPSILRIQQVVRGDSAAYFCASSRTSAFSYEQYFGPGTRLTVT.